This T cell receptor (beta chain) originates from a study of blood T cell repertoires in COVID-19. Study-level background: T cells, B-cell-depleted T cells, or PBMCs provided the cDNA or gDNA that served as material.

Libraries were prepared by immunoSEQ multiplex PCR; TCRdb keeps only in-frame clonotypes and omits some of them. The table lists about 200,000 clones, nearly 90% of them singletons. The CDR3 is made up of 22 amino acids. The chain uses TRBV21-1 and TRBJ2-1; the D segment call TRBD2 is taken from the table without a DNA check. TRBV21-1 is assigned pseudogene status. The specimen was peripheral blood. The receptor was derived from a man aged 50 or older with acute or convalescent COVID-19. In DNA form, the CDR3 reads TGTGCCAGCAGCATCTTTATTCCCACGGGACTAGTCGTCCCCTACTCCTACAATGAGCAGTTCTTC. As protein: CASSIFIPTGLVVPYSYNEQFF.